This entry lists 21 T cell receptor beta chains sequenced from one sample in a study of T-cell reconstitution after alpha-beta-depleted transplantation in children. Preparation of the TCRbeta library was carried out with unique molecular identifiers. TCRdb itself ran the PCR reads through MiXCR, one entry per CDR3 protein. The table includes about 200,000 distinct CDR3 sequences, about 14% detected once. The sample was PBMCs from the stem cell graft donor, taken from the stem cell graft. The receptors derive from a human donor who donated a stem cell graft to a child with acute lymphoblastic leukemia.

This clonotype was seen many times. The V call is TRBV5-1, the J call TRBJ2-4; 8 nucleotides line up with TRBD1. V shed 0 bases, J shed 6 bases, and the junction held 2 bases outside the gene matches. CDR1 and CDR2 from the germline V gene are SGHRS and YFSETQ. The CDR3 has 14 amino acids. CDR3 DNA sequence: TGCGCCAGCAGCTTGGGTGGACAGGGAAACATTCAGTACTTC. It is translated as CASSLGGQGNIQYF.

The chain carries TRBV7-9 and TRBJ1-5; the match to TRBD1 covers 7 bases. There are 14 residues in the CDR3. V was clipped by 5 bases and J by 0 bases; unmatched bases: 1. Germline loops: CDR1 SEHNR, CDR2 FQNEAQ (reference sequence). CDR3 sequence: CASSGDSSNQPQHF. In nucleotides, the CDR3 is TGTGCCAGCAGCGGGGACAGTAGCAATCAGCCCCAGCATTTT.

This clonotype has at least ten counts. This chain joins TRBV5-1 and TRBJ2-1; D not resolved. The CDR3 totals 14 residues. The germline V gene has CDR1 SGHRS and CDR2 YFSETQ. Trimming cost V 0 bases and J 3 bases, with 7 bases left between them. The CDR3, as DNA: TGCGCCAGCAGCTTGGTCCCTATCTACAATGAGCAGTTCTTC. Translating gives CASSLVPIYNEQFF.

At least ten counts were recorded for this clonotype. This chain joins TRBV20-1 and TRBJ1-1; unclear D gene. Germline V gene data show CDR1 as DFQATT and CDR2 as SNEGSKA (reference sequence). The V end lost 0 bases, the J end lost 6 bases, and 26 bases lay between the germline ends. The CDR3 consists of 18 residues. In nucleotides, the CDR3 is TGCAGTGCTAGAGATTATCGATGGGGTAAGGGTAGCTATGCTGAAGCTTTCTTT. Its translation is CSARDYRWGKGSYAEAFF.

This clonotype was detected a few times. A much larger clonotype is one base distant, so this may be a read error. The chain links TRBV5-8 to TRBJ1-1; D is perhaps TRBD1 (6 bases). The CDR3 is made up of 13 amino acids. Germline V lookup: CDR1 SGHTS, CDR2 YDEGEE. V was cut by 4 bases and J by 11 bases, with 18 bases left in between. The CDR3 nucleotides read TGTGCCAGCAGCCGTAGTACAGGGAATAGGGCTTTCTTT. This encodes CASSRSTGNRAFF.

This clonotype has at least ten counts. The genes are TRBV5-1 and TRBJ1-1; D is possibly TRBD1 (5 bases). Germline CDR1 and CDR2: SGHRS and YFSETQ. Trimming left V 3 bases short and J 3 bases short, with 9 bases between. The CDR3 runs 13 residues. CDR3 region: CASSWDGHTEAFF. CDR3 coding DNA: TGCGCCAGCAGCTGGGACGGCCACACTGAAGCTTTCTTT.

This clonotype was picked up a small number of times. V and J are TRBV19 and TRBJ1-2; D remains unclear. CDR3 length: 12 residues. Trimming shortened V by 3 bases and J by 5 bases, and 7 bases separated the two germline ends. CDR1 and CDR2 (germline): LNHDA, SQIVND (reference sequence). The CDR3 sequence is CASSIVLYGYTF. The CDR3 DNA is TGTGCCAGTAGTATCGTGCTATATGGCTACACCTTC.

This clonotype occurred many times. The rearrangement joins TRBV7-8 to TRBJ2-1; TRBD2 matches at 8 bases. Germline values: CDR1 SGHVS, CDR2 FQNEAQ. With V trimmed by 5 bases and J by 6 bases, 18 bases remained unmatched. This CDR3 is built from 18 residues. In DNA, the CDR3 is TGTGCCAGCAGCCCCCCGATGGCGGGAGGTCCACTCCTCAATGAGCAGTTCTTC. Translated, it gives CASSPPMAGGPLLNEQFF.

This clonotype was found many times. CDR3 region: CSASPSEPYNEQFF. The CDR3 DNA reads TGCAGTGCTAGCCCTAGCGAGCCCTACAATGAGCAGTTCTTC. This chain uses TRBV20-1 with TRBJ2-1, with D perhaps matching TRBD2 (6 bases). V lost 3 bases and J 2 bases, leaving 11 bases between the germline ends. CDR1 DFQATT and CDR2 SNEGSKA come from the germline V gene (reference sequence). This CDR3 comprises 14 residues.

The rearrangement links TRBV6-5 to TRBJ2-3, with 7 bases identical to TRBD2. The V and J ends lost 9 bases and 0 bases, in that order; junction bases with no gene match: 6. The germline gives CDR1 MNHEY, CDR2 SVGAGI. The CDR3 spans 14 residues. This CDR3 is CASQLAPSTDTQYF. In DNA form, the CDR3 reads TGTGCCAGTCAACTAGCGCCCAGCACAGATACGCAGTATTTT.

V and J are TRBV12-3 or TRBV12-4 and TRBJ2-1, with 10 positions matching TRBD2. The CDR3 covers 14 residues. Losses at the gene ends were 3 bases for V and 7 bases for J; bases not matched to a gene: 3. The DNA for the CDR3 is TGTGCCAGCAGTTTGGGACTAGCGTTGAATGAGCAGTTCTTC. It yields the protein CASSLGLALNEQFF.

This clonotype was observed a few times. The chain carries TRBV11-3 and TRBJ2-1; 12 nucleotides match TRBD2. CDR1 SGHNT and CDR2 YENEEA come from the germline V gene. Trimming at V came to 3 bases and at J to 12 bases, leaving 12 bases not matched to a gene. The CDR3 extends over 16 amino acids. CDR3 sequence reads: CASSLGGSSGRGGQFF. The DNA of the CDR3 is TGTGCCAGCAGCTTGGGTGGGTCTAGCGGGAGGGGCGGGCAGTTCTTC. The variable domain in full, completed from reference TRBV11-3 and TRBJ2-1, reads EAGVVQSPRYKIIEKKQPVAFWCNPISGHNTLYWYLQNLGQGPELLIRYENEEAVDDSQLPKDRFSAERLKGVDSTLKIQPAELGDSAVYLCASSLGGSSGRGGQFFGPGTRLTVL.

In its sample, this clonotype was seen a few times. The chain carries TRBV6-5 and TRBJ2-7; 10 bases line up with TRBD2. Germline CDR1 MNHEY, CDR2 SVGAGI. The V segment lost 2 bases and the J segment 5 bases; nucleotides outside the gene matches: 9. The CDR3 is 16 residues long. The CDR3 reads CASSYLGSSGRNEQYF. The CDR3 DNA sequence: TGTGCCAGCAGTTACCTCGGGTCTAGCGGGAGAAACGAGCAGTACTTC.

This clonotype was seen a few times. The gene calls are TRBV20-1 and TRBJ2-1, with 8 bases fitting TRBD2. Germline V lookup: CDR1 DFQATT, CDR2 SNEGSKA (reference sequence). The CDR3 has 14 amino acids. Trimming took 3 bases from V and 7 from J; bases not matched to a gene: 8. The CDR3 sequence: CSARTSETLNEQFF. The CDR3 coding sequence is TGCAGTGCTAGGACTAGCGAGACCCTTAATGAGCAGTTCTTC.

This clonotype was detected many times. The CDR3 here is CASSSRTSSMGHEQFF. In nucleotides, the CDR3 is TGTGCCAGCAGTTCCCGGACTAGCTCGATGGGCCATGAGCAGTTCTTC. The chain uses TRBV6-5 and TRBJ2-1; 8 bases are shared with TRBD2. Per the germline V gene, CDR1 is MNHEY and CDR2 is SVGAGI. Trimming cost V 4 bases and J 8 bases; bases outside gene matches: 13. The CDR3 has 16 residues.

The CDR3 DNA is TGTGCCAGCAGCTCCCGGACGGATCCAAAAAGCACAGATACGCAGTATTTT. Amino acid sequence: CASSSRTDPKSTDTQYF. V and J are TRBV7-9 and TRBJ2-3; D gene unclear. The CDR3 sequence is 17 residues long. Between the trimmed V and J ends, which lost 4 bases and 0 bases, there was a span of 17 bases. Germline CDR1 and CDR2: SEHNR and FQNEAQ (reference sequence). The variable domain in full, with the rest retrieved from reference TRBV7-9 and TRBJ2-3, is DTGVSQNPRHKITKRGQNVTFRCDPISEHNRLYWYRQTLGQGPEFLTYFQNEAQLEKSRLLSDRFSAERPKGSFSTLEIQRTEQGDSAMYLCASSSRTDPKSTDTQYFGPGTRLTVL.

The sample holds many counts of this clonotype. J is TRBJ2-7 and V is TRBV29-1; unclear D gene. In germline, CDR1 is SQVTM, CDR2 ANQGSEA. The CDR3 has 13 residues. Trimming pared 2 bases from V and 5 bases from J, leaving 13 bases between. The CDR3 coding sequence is TGCAGCGTTGAACCATGGCGTCGACACGAGCAGTACTTC. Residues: CSVEPWRRHEQYF.

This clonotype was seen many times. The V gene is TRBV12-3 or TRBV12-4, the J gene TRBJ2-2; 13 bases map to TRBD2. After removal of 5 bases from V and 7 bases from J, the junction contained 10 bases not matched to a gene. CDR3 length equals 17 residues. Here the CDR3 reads CASSPVRTSGSSGELFF. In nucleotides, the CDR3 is TGTGCCAGCAGTCCCGTAAGGACTAGCGGGAGCAGCGGGGAGCTGTTTTTT.

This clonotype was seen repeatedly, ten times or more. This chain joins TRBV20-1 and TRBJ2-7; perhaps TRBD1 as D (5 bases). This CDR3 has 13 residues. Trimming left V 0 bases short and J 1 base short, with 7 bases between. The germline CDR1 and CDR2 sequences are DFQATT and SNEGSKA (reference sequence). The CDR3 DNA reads TGCAGTGCTAGAGAGACAGCTTCCTACGAGCAGTACTTC. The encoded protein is CSARETASYEQYF.

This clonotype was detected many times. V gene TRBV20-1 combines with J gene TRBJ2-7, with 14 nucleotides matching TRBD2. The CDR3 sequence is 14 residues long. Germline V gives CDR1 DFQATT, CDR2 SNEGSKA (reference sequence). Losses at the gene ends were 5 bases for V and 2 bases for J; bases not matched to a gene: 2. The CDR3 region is CSAVGLAGAYEQYF. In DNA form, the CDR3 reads TGCAGTGCTGTGGGACTAGCGGGAGCCTACGAGCAGTACTTC.

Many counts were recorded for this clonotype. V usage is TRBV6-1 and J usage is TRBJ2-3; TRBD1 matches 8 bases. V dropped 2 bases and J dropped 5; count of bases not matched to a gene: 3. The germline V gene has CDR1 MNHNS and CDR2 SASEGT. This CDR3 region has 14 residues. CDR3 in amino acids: CASSEFTGGDTQYF. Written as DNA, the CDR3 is TGTGCCAGCAGTGAATTTACAGGGGGAGATACGCAGTATTTT.